The entry that follows covers one T cell receptor (beta chain) sequence. Study members were between about 18 and 100 years old and lived in 25 or so US regions. Participant reports of clinical history set cohort assignment. Someone with COVID-19 had been met by exposed participants within 2 weeks before study entry. This entry is derived from a study of blood T cell repertoires in COVID-19. How the authors handled the data: Reference gene primer amplification yielded estimated nucleated cell counts. Produced via immunoSEQ multiplex PCR; TCRdb's table is partial and in-frame only. From that table come the V and J calls and clone size; the DNA was used to work out D and trimming. Here the sample spans fewer than 150,000 clones, 70% to 85% being singletons. J lost 2 bases, V lost 5 bases, and 2 bases had no gene match. From germline, CDR1 is SEHNR and CDR2 FQNEAQ (reference sequence). The CDR3 runs 13 residues.

The TCR originated in a woman aged 18-35 years who had been exposed to COVID-19. The chain couples TRBV7-9 to TRBJ2-5, with TRBD2 identical over 7 bases. The sample consisted of PBMCs or T cells enriched from blood (not recorded which). The CDR3 reads CASSGGLQETQYF. The CDR3 DNA reads TGTGCCAGCAGCGGGGGACTACAAGAGACCCAGTACTTC. The whole variable domain, filled in from reference TRBV7-9 and TRBJ2-5, reads DTGVSQNPRHKITKRGQNVTFRCDPISEHNRLYWYRQTLGQGPEFLTYFQNEAQLEKSRLLSDRFSAERPKGSFSTLEIQRTEQGDSAMYLCASSGGLQETQYFGPGTRLLVL.